Included here is one T cell receptor (beta chain) sequence, with context. The antigen is not known. The table came from immunoSEQ multiplex PCR; TCRdb's copy has only in-frame clones and leaves some out. The sample consists of roughly 80,000 clones, roughly 91% of them appearing once. The V end lost 0 bases, the J end lost 2 bases, and 5 bases lay between the germline ends. The CDR3 is 12 residues long. The germline gives CDR1 GTSNPN, CDR2 SVGIG (reference sequence). The data stem from a study of OX40 agonist ivuxolimab in advanced cancers. Study at large: Hepatocellular carcinoma, melanoma, renal cell or head and neck cancer affected the dose-escalation patients.

The study, taken as a whole, reports: The specificity for antigen of the expanded peripheral T cells was not determined. Mean expanded clone counts were higher in CD8+ than CD4+ T cells.

The clonotype was recovered from an adult with an advanced solid tumor such as melanoma, head and neck, liver or kidney cancer. This chain connects TRBV30 to TRBJ2-7, with D maybe TRBD1 (5 bases). This specimen was CD4+ or CD8+ T cells sorted from blood, taken in a trial of the OX40 agonist ivuxolimab. CDR3 protein: CAWSVQAYEQYF. The CDR3 nucleotides read TGTGCCTGGAGTGTACAGGCCTACGAGCAGTACTTC.